The next 8 T cell receptor beta chains were all read from a single sample in a study of T-cell memory formation after mild COVID-19. One entry per CDR3 protein, called by TCRdb with MiXCR from the 5' RACE reads. The sample lists nearly 250,000 distinct CDR3 sequences; approximately 15% were seen once. Sequencing input: PBMCs or a T cell subset sorted from them (not recorded which). The receptor set was obtained from an adult woman who had mild COVID-19 (a few samples of this study predate the infection). Cell type and time point are not known.

This clonotype has only a few counts. The rearrangement joins TRBV5-1 to TRBJ1-1; a possible D gene is TRBD1 (5 bases). CDR1 is SGHRS, CDR2 YFSETQ, per germline. V was clipped by 0 bases and J by 11 bases, with 14 bases between them. CDR3 length: 13 residues. The CDR3 spells CASSLAGARHAFF. The CDR3 DNA follows: TGCGCCAGCAGCTTGGCCGGGGCCCGGCATGCTTTCTTT.

This clonotype was picked up one time. The CDR3 DNA reads TGTGCCAGCAGCTTAGAGGGGGGCGAAAGGGCTTTCTTT. Protein product: CASSLEGGERAFF. The chain combines TRBV11-2 with TRBJ1-1, with a possible D match to TRBD1 (6 bases). V lost 0 bases and J 11 bases, leaving 13 bases between the germline ends. The germline V gene encodes CDR1 SGHAT and CDR2 FQNNGV. The CDR3 consists of 13 residues.

The V gene is TRBV5-1, the J gene TRBJ1-1, with D possibly being TRBD1 (6 bases). Germline CDR1 is SGHRS and CDR2 is YFSETQ. Trimming removed 4 bases at V and 4 bases at J, with 14 bases between. CDR3 length equals 14 residues. Written as DNA, the CDR3 is TGCGCCAGCAGCCTTCGGGGAGGGGGCACTGAAGCTTTCTTT. It is translated as CASSLRGGGTEAFF. Looking up the rest from reference TRBV5-1 and TRBJ1-1 gives the full variable domain: KAGVTQTPRYLIKTRGQQVTLSCSPISGHRSVSWYQQTPGQGLQFLFEYFSETQRNKGNFPGRFSGRQFSNSRSEMNVSTLELGDSALYLCASSLRGGGTEAFFGQGTRLTVV.

A single count supports this clonotype. This may come from a read error, since a much larger clone is one base off. The chain employs TRBV20-1 and TRBJ1-1, with 9 nucleotides matching TRBD1. J gave up 7 bases and V 2 bases, and 5 bases lay outside the gene matches. The V gene's germline CDR1 is DFQATT and CDR2 SNEGSKA (reference sequence). The CDR3 contains 13 residues. CDR3 amino acids: CSARTGGDGEAFF. CDR3 nucleotide sequence: TGCAGTGCTAGAACAGGGGGCGACGGTGAAGCTTTCTTT.

This clonotype was detected a few times. The V and J genes are TRBV12-3 or TRBV12-4 and TRBJ2-7, with D hard to call. There are 12 residues in the CDR3. V gave up 4 bases and J gave up 4 bases, with 8 bases separating them. CDR3 nucleotides: TGTGCCAGCAGTTGGACCTATTACGAGCAGTACTTC. Amino acid sequence: CASSWTYYEQYF.

This clonotype was recorded many times. This sequence joins TRBV4-2 and TRBJ2-3, with TRBD2 matching 10 bases. Losses at the gene ends were 3 bases for V and 6 bases for J; bases not matched to a gene: 9. This CDR3 has 16 amino acids. Germline V gene lookup returns CDR1 LGHNA and CDR2 YNFKEQ. CDR3 in amino acids: CASSQPLAGVGDTQYF. The CDR3 nucleotides are TGTGCCAGCAGCCAGCCCCTAGCGGGAGTCGGGGATACGCAGTATTTT.

This sequence joins TRBV6-1 and TRBJ1-6; 10 positions match TRBD1. V lost 6 bases to trimming and J lost 9 bases; unmatched junction nucleotides: 8. Germline CDR1 is MNHNS and CDR2 is SASEGT. This CDR3 spans 15 amino acids. CDR3 coding DNA: TGTGCCAGCAGAGCGGACAGGGGGACTACTTCACCCCTCCACTTT. It yields the protein CASRADRGTTSPLHF.

This clonotype was observed many times. V gene TRBV3-1 combines with J gene TRBJ2-7, with TRBD2 matching 9 bases. V shed 5 bases, J shed 4 bases, and the junction held 9 bases outside the gene matches. Germline CDR1 and CDR2: LGHDT and YNNKEL (reference sequence). The CDR3 has 15 amino acids. Here the CDR3 reads CASSFVRGGVYEQYF. DNA of the CDR3: TGTGCCAGCAGCTTCGTGCGGGGGGGCGTGTACGAGCAGTACTTC.